Following are 2 T cell receptor beta chains from one sample sequenced in a study of T cells in Graves' hyperthyroidism and ophthalmopathy. RNA transcripts yielded amplified TCR beta CDR3 regions. Researchers ran a first-round RT-PCR on the TCR CDR3 using the HTBI primer set. MiXCR was run by TCRdb on the multiplex PCR reads, yielding one entry per CDR3 protein. This table holds about 640,000 distinct CDR3 sequences, about 20% found once. The specimen was blood. Every receptor here comes from a man aged 25-45 years with Graves' ophthalmopathy.

The CDR3 bases are TGTGCCAGCTCACCACCGTCCGGGACTAGCGGGAGAGCACGCAATGAGCAGTTCTTC. It codes for CASSPPSGTSGRARNEQFF. The chain is built from TRBV18 and TRBJ2-1; 14 positions agree with TRBD2. Germline CDR1 KGHSH, CDR2 LQKENI. Unmatched junction bases numbered 10, after V lost 0 bases and J lost 6 bases. The CDR3 runs to 19 residues.

The chain links TRBV20-1 to TRBJ1-5, with 9 bases that match TRBD1. Germline values: CDR1 DFQATT, CDR2 SNEGSKA (reference sequence). The junction had 3 bases not matched to a gene; V was cut back by 3 bases and J by 0 bases. CDR3 length equals 15 residues. DNA for the CDR3: TGCAGTGCTAGGACAGGGGGGAATAGCAATCAGCCCCAGCATTTT. This codes for CSARTGGNSNQPQHF.